The 20 T cell receptor beta chains in this list originate from one sample, sequenced in a study of T-cell reconstitution after alpha-beta-depleted transplantation in children. This sample's TCRbeta library carried unique molecular identifier barcodes. One entry per CDR3 protein, called by TCRdb with MiXCR from the PCR reads. The sample consists of about 510,000 distinct CDR3 sequences, over 10% of them appearing once. The material was PBMCs, mostly from graft donor cells, obtained 180 days after TCRalphabeta/CD19-depleted stem cell transplant. The receptors stem from a female patient between 2 and 15 years old who had a stem cell transplant for aplastic anemia, so the T cells may come from the graft donor.

This clonotype was found a few times. The V gene is TRBV12-3 or TRBV12-4, the J gene TRBJ2-1, with a tentative D call TRBD2 (5 bases). V was pared by 2 bases and J by 10 bases, with 15 bases between. The CDR3 extends over 14 amino acids. The CDR3 loop is CASSLLARSKEQFF. The CDR3 DNA reads TGTGCCAGCAGTTTACTAGCCAGATCAAAGGAGCAGTTCTTC.

This clonotype was observed a handful of times. The rearrangement joins TRBV20-1 to TRBJ1-3, with unresolved D. The CDR3 totals 15 residues. The ends were cut back, 3 bases at V and 0 bases at J, with 12 bases in the middle. Germline CDR1 and CDR2: DFQATT and SNEGSKA (reference sequence). The CDR3 nucleotides read TGCAGTGCTAGGGACGACCGTTACTCTGGAAACACCATATATTTT. Its translation is CSARDDRYSGNTIYF.

In its sample, this clonotype was seen a few times. The rearrangement uses TRBV19 and TRBJ2-1; tentative D call: TRBD1 (6 bases). This CDR3 comprises 14 residues. Deletions cut 0 bases from V and 9 bases from J, with 12 bases between. Germline CDR1 and CDR2: LNHDA and SQIVND (reference sequence). The CDR3 loop is CASSIEGARGEQFF. The CDR3 nucleotides read TGTGCCAGTAGTATAGAGGGGGCTAGGGGTGAGCAGTTCTTC. The full variable domain, its missing parts supplied by reference TRBV19 and TRBJ2-1, is DGGITQSPKYLFRKEGQNVTLSCEQNLNHDAMYWYRQDPGQGLRLIYYSQIVNDFQKGDIAEGYSVSREKKESFPLTVTSAQKNPTAFYLCASSIEGARGEQFFGPGTRLTVL.

This chain uses TRBV19 with TRBJ2-5; 7 nucleotides line up with TRBD1. The length of the CDR3 is 17 residues. Germline V CDR1 and CDR2: LNHDA, SQIVND (reference sequence). Trimming removed 5 bases from V and 5 bases from J; junction bases left unmatched: 17. The CDR3 region is CASSQDRVRHAVETQYF. The DNA for the CDR3 is TGTGCCAGTAGTCAAGACAGGGTGCGGCACGCGGTGGAGACCCAGTACTTC. Full variable domain (outside the CDR3, taken from reference TRBV19 and TRBJ2-5): DGGITQSPKYLFRKEGQNVTLSCEQNLNHDAMYWYRQDPGQGLRLIYYSQIVNDFQKGDIAEGYSVSREKKESFPLTVTSAQKNPTAFYLCASSQDRVRHAVETQYFGPGTRLLVL.

The table lists this clonotype with a few counts. The J gene is TRBJ1-1, the V gene TRBV9, with D unresolved. Germline lookup yields CDR1 SGDLS and CDR2 YYNGEE. The V and J ends lost 4 bases and 3 bases respectively, with 16 bases between them. The CDR3 length is 15 residues. CDR3 nucleotide sequence: TGTGCCAGCAGCCCCTACGGTGGTTCGCACACTGAAGCTTTCTTT. Translation: CASSPYGGSHTEAFF.

The gene calls are TRBV7-2 and TRBJ2-1, with D possibly matching TRBD2 (6 bases). Germline V gives CDR1 SGHTA, CDR2 FQGNSA. Trimming pared 4 bases from V and 8 bases from J, leaving 12 bases between. The CDR3 length is 13 residues. This chain's CDR3 is CASSSEGLDEQFF. CDR3 nucleotides: TGTGCCAGCAGCTCGGAGGGTCTCGATGAGCAGTTCTTC. Combining the CDR3 with reference TRBV7-2 and TRBJ2-1 gives the whole variable domain GAGVSQSPSNKVTEKGKDVELRCDPISGHTALYWYRQSLGQGLEFLIYFQGNSAPDKSGLPSDRFSAERTGGSVSTLTIQRTQQEDSAVYLCASSSEGLDEQFFGPGTRLTVL.

Only one count was recorded for this clonotype. This chain uses TRBV5-6 with TRBJ1-4, with 7 bases that match TRBD1. V lost 4 bases and J lost 5; bases outside the gene matches: 8. This CDR3 region has 15 residues. Germline V lookup: CDR1 SGHDT, CDR2 YYEEEE. In DNA form, the CDR3 reads TGTGCCAGCAGCGGTGGACAGGCGTTGAATGAAAAACTGTTTTTT. Its translation: CASSGGQALNEKLFF.

The rearrangement links TRBV7-2 to TRBJ2-1, with TRBD2 identical over 11 bases. CDR1 SGHTA and CDR2 FQGNSA come from the germline V gene. CDR3 size: 15 residues. Germline trimming cut 4 bases from V and 4 bases from J; bases unmatched to any gene: 3. CDR3 sequence (DNA): TGTGCCAGCAGCTCATCTAGCGGGAGGTACAATGAGCAGTTCTTC. Translated, it gives CASSSSSGRYNEQFF. Full variable domain (rest looked up from reference TRBV7-2 and TRBJ2-1): GAGVSQSPSNKVTEKGKDVELRCDPISGHTALYWYRQSLGQGLEFLIYFQGNSAPDKSGLPSDRFSAERTGGSVSTLTIQRTQQEDSAVYLCASSSSSGRYNEQFFGPGTRLTVL.

This clonotype has just a few counts. The chain links TRBV29-1 to TRBJ2-3; D is perhaps TRBD2 (5 bases). V shed 8 bases and J shed 2 bases, with 20 bases lying between them. CDR1 is SQVTM, CDR2 ANQGSEA, per germline. CDR3 length: 15 residues. The CDR3 nucleotides are TGCAGCCTCACCGTGCGGGCCCTACACACAGATACGCAGTATTTT. Amino acids: CSLTVRALHTDTQYF.

This clonotype was detected many times. In DNA, the CDR3 is TGTGCCAGCAGCCCCGGGACTAGCGGGACTTATGAGCAGTTCTTC. As protein: CASSPGTSGTYEQFF. The J gene is TRBJ2-1, the V gene TRBV7-9; 13 nucleotides agree with TRBD2. The V segment lost 5 bases and the J segment 8 bases; nucleotides outside the gene matches: 6. Germline lookup yields CDR1 SEHNR and CDR2 FQNEAQ (reference sequence). This CDR3 has 15 residues.

The sample holds a few counts of this clonotype. The chain employs TRBV11-1 and TRBJ2-7, with D perhaps matching TRBD2 (5 bases). The CDR3 extends over 18 amino acids. The ends were cut back, 1 base at V and 3 bases at J, with 22 bases in the middle. The V gene's germline CDR1 is SGHAT and CDR2 FQDESV (reference sequence). The CDR3 spells CASSLVDGGRPGHYEQYV. The DNA for the CDR3 is TGTGCCAGCAGCTTAGTGGATGGCGGGCGCCCCGGTCACTACGAGCAGTACGTC.

The table lists this clonotype with many counts. The chain combines TRBV12-3 or TRBV12-4 with TRBJ1-2; TRBD1 matches 9 bases. Trimming at V came to 6 bases and at J to 8 bases, leaving 10 bases not matched to a gene. This CDR3 has 14 amino acids. The CDR3 DNA reads as TGTGCCAGCAGCTACCGGGACAGGGCGGGAGGCTACACCTTC. It is translated as CASSYRDRAGGYTF.

This clonotype turned up a few times. This chain connects TRBV29-1 to TRBJ2-3; D remains ambiguous. The V gene lost 2 bases and the J gene lost 4 bases, with 7 bases spanning the gap. This CDR3 comprises 12 residues. Looked up from germline, CDR1 is SQVTM and CDR2 is ANQGSEA. This CDR3 is CSVERPPDTQYF. CDR3 nucleotide sequence: TGCAGCGTTGAACGCCCCCCAGATACGCAGTATTTT.

This clonotype appeared many times. The chain is built from TRBV6-5 and TRBJ2-5; the D gene is possibly TRBD1 (6 bases). Germline assignment: CDR1 MNHEY and CDR2 SVGAGI. V was shortened by 8 bases and J by 2 bases, with 9 bases between the two germline ends. The CDR3 is made up of 12 amino acids. This chain's CDR3 is CASGGQQETQYF. CDR3 bases: TGTGCCAGCGGAGGACAGCAAGAGACCCAGTACTTC.

This clonotype has more than one count but fewer than ten. The chain joins TRBV29-1 to TRBJ2-4; possibly TRBD1 for D (6 bases). Trimming left V 6 bases short and J 6 bases short, with 21 bases between. Per the germline V gene, CDR1 is SQVTM and CDR2 is ANQGSEA. This CDR3 comprises 15 residues. CDR3: CSVVLRGSWGNIQYF. The CDR3 DNA follows: TGCAGCGTGGTACTCAGGGGCTCCTGGGGAAACATTCAGTACTTC.

As DNA, the CDR3 is TGTGCCATCAGTCACGGGGTCGCGGAAGGGTATGAGCAGTTCTTC. Its protein product is CAISHGVAEGYEQFF. The chain is built from TRBV10-3 and TRBJ2-1; D may be TRBD2 (5 bases). Per germline, CDR1 ENHRY and CDR2 SYGVKD. This CDR3 is built from 15 residues. The germline V and J ends were trimmed by 5 bases and 8 bases, with 19 bases remaining between them.

This clonotype occurred a few times. V is TRBV12-3 or TRBV12-4 and J is TRBJ2-1; 10 bases match TRBD2. V lost 2 bases to trimming and J lost 10 bases; unmatched junction nucleotides: 17. The CDR3 is 18 amino acids. CDR3 DNA: TGTGCCAGCAGTTTACGACCTCCGGGTAGCGGGAGGCTGCGGGAGCAGTTCTTC. It codes for CASSLRPPGSGRLREQFF.

The chain joins TRBV7-8 to TRBJ2-3, with D unresolved. CDR3 length: 18 residues. CDR1 is SGHVS, CDR2 FQNEAQ, per germline. Trimming stripped 2 bases from V and 4 bases from J, with 22 bases between. The chain's CDR3 is CASSLLFLLWLTPDTQYF. CDR3 nucleotide sequence: TGTGCCAGCAGCTTATTATTCTTACTATGGTTGACTCCAGATACGCAGTATTTT. Full variable domain (missing parts from reference TRBV7-8 and TRBJ2-3): GAGVSQSPRYKVAKRGQDVALRCDPISGHVSLFWYQQALGQGPEFLTYFQNEAQLDKSGLPSDRFFAERPEGSVSTLKIQRTQQEDSAVYLCASSLLFLLWLTPDTQYFGPGTRLTVL.

The chain is built from TRBV5-6 and TRBJ2-3, with a possible D match to TRBD2 (6 bases). Per the germline V gene, CDR1 is SGHDT and CDR2 is YYEEEE. V was clipped by 1 base and J by 2 bases, with 11 bases between them. The CDR3 is 15 residues long. CDR3 bases: TGTGCCAGCAGCTTGTGGGGGAGGTTCACAGATACGCAGTATTTT. Amino acids: CASSLWGRFTDTQYF.

This rearrangement joins TRBV7-2 to TRBJ2-2, with 7 bases identical to TRBD1. Germline V gives CDR1 SGHTA, CDR2 FQGNSA. Trimming took 5 bases from V and 3 from J; bases not matched to a gene: 6. This CDR3 is 15 amino acids long. The CDR3 DNA is TGTGCCAGCAGCCCCGGGACAGCGGACACCGGGGAGCTGTTTTTT. Translated, it gives CASSPGTADTGELFF.